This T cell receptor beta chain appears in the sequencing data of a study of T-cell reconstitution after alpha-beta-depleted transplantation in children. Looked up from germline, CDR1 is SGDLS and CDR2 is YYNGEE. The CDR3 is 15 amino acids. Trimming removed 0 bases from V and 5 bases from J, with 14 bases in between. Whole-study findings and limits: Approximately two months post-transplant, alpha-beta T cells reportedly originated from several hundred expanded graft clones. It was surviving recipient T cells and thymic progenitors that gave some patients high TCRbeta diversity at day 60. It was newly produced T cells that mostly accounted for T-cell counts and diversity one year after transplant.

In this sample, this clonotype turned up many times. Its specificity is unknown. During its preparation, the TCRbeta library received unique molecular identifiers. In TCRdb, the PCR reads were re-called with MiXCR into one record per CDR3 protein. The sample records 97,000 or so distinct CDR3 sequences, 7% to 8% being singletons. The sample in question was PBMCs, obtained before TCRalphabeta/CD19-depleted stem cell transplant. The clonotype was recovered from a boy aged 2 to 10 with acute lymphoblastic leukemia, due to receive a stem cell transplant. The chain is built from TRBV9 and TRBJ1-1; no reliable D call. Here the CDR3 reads CASSVEVGWRTEAFF. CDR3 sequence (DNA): TGTGCCAGCAGCGTAGAGGTAGGGTGGAGGACTGAAGCTTTCTTT.